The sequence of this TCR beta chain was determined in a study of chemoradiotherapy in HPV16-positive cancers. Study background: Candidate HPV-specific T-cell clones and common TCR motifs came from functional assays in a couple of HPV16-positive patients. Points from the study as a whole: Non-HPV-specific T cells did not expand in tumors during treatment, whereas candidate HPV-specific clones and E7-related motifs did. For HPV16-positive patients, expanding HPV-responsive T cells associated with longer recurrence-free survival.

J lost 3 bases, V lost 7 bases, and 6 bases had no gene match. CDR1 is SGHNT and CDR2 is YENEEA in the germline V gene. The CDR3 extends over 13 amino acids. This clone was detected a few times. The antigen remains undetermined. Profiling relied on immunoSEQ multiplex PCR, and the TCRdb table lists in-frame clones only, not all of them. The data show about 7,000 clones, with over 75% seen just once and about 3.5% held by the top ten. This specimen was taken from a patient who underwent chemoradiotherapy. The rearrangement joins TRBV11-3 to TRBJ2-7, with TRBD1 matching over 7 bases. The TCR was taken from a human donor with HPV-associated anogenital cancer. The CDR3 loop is CASNRQGDYEQYF. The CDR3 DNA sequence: TGTGCCAGCAATCGACAGGGAGACTACGAGCAGTACTTC.